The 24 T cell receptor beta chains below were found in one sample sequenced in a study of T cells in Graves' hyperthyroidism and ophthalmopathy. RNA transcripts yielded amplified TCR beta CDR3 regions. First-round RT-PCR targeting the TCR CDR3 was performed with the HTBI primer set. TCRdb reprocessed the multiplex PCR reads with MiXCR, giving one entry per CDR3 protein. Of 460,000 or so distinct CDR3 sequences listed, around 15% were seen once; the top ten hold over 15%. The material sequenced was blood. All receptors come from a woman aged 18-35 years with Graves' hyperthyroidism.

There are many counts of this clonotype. CDR3 nucleotide sequence: TGCGCCAGCAGCCCCTACAGGGTAACTAATGAAAAACTGTTTTTT. Translating it yields CASSPYRVTNEKLFF. This chain links TRBV5-1 with TRBJ1-4; D perhaps matches TRBD1 (6 bases). Trimming removed 4 bases from V and 1 base from J, with 11 bases in between. The germline gives CDR1 SGHRS, CDR2 YFSETQ. The CDR3 runs 15 residues.

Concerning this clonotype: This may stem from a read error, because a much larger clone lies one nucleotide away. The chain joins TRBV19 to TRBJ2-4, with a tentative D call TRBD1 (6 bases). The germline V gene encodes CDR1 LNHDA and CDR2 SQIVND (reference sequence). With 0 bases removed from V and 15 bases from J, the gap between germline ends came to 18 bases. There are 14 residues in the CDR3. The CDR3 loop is CASSIDSRDTGRYF. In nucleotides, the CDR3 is TGTGCCAGTAGTATAGATAGTCGGGACACCGGAAGGTACTTC.

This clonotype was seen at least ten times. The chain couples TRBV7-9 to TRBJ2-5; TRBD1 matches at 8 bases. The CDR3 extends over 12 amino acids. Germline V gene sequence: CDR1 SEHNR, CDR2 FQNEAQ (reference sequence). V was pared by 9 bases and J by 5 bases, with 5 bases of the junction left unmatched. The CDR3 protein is CASAGGIETQYF. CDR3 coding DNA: TGTGCCAGTGCAGGGGGCATCGAGACCCAGTACTTC.

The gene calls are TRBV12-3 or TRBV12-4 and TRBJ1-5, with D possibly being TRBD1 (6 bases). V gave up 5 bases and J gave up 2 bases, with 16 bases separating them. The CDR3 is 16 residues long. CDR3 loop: CASSVTGGAGNQPQHF. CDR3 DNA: TGTGCCAGCAGTGTGACCGGGGGGGCGGGCAATCAGCCCCAGCATTTT.

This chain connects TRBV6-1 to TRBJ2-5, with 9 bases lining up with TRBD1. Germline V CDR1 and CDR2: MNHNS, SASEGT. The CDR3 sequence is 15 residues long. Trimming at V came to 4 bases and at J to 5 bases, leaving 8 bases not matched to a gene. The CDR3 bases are TGTGCCAGCAGTGCCGCCACAGGGGGCGCGGAGACCCAGTACTTC. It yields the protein CASSAATGGAETQYF.

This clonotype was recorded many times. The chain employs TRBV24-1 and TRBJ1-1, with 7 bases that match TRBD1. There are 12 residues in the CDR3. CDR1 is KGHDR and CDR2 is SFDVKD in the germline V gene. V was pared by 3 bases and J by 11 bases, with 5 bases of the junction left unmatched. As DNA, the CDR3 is TGTGCCACCAGTGATACCACAGGGGAGGCTTTCTTT. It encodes CATSDTTGEAFF.

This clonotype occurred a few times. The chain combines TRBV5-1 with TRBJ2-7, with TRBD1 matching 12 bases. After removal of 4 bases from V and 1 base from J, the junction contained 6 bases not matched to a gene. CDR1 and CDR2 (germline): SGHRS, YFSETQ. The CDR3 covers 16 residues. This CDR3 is CASSTGTGGRSYEQYF. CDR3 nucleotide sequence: TGCGCCAGCAGCACCGGGACAGGGGGCAGGTCCTACGAGCAGTACTTC.

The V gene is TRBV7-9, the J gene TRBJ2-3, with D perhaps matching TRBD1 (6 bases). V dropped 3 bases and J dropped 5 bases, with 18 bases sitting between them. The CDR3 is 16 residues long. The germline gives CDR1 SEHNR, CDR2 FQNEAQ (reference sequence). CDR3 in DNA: TGTGCCAGCAGCTTCCCAGGGGCCCCCTCGGGAGATACGCAGTATTTT. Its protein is CASSFPGAPSGDTQYF.

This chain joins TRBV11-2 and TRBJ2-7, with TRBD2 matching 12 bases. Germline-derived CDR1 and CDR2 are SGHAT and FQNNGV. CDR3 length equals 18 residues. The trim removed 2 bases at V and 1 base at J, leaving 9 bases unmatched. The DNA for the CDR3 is TGTGCCAGCAGCTTAACTCGACTAGCGGGAGTAGGGTCCTACGAGCAGTACGTC. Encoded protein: CASSLTRLAGVGSYEQYV.

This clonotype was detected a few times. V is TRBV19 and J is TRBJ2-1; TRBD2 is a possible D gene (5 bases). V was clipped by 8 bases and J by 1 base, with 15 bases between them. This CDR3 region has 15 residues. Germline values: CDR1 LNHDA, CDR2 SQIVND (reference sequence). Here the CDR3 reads CASLDEGRSYNEQFF. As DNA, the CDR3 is TGTGCCAGTCTCGATGAGGGCCGATCCTACAATGAGCAGTTCTTC.

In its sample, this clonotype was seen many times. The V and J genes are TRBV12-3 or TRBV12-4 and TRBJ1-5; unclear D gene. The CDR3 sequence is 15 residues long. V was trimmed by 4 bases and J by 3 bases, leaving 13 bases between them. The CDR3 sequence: CASSSAWEPNQPQHF. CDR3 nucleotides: TGTGCCAGCAGTTCAGCATGGGAGCCCAATCAGCCCCAGCATTTT.

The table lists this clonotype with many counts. The CDR3 reads CASSLGQALGETQYF. The CDR3 coding sequence is TGCGCCAGCAGCTTGGGACAGGCGTTGGGGGAGACCCAGTACTTC. This sequence joins TRBV5-1 and TRBJ2-5, with D perhaps matching TRBD1 (6 bases). Germline V gene sequence: CDR1 SGHRS, CDR2 YFSETQ. Deletions cut 0 bases from V and 5 bases from J, with 14 bases between. This CDR3 contains 15 residues.

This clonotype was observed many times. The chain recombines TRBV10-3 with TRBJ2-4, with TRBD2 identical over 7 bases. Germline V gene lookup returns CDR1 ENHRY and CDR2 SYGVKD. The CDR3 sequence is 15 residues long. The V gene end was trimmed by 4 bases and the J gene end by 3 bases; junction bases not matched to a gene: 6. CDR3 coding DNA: TGTGCCATCAGTGGGCGGGAGCAGGGCAAAAACATTCAGTACTTC. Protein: CAISGREQGKNIQYF.

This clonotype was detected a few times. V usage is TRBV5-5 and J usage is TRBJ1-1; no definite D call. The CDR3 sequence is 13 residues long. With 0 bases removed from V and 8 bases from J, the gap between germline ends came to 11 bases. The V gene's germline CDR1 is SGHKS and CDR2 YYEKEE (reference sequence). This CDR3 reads CASSLVVRKEAFF. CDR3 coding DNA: TGTGCCAGCAGCTTGGTGGTGAGGAAAGAAGCTTTCTTT. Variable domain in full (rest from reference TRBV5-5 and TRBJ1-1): DAGVTQSPTHLIKTRGQQVTLRCSPISGHKSVSWYQQVLGQGPQFIFQYYEKEERGRGNFPDRFSARQFPNYSSELNVNALLLGDSALYLCASSLVVRKEAFFGQGTRLTVV.

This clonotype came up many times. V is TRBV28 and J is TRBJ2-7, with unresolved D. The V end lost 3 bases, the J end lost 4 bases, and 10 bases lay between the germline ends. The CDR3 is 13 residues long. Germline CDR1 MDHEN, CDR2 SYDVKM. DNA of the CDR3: TGTGCCAGCAGTTTGGGTCATACTTACGAGCAGTACGTC. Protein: CASSLGHTYEQYV.

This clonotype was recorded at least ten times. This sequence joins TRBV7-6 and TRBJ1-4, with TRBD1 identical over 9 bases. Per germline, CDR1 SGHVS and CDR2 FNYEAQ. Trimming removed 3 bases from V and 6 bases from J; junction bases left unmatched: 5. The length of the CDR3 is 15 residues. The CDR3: CASSFPGQGYEKLFF. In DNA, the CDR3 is TGTGCCAGCAGCTTTCCTGGACAGGGGTATGAAAAACTGTTTTTT. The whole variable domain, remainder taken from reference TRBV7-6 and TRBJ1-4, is GAGVSQSPRYKVTKRGQDVALRCDPISGHVSLYWYRQALGQGPEFLTYFNYEAQQDKSGLPNDRFSAERPEGSISTLTIQRTEQRDSAMYRCASSFPGQGYEKLFFGSGTQLSVL.

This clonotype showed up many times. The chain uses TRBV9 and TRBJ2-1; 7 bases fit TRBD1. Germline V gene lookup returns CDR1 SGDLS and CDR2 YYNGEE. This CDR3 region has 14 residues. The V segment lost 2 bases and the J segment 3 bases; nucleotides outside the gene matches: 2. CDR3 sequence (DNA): TGTGCCAGCAGCGTGGGACAGATCTACAATGAGCAGTTCTTC. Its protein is CASSVGQIYNEQFF.

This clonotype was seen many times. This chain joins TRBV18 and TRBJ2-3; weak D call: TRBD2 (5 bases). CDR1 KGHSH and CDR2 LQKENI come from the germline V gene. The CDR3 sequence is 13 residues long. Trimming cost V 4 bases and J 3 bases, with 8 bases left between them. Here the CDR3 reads CASSRSVTDTQYF. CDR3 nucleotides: TGTGCCAGCTCACGTAGCGTGACAGATACGCAGTATTTT. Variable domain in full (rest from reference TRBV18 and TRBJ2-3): NAGVMQNPRHLVRRRGQEARLRCSPMKGHSHVYWYRQLPEEGLKFMVYLQKENIIDESGMPKERFSAEFPKEGPSILRIQQVVRGDSAAYFCASSRSVTDTQYFGPGTRLTVL.

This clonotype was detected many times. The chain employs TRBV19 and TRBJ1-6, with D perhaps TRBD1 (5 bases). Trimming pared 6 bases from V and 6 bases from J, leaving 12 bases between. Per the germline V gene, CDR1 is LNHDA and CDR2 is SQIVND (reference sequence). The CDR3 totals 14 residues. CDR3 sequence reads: CASSPGQVNSPLHF. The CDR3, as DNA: TGTGCCAGTAGCCCAGGACAAGTTAATTCACCCCTCCACTTT.

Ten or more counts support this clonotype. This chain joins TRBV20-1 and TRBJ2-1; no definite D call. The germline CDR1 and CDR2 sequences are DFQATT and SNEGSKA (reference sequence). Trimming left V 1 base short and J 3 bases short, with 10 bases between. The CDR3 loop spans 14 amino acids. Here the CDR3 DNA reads TGCAGTGCTAGAGGGATCGTGGGCTACAATGAGCAGTTCTTC. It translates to CSARGIVGYNEQFF.

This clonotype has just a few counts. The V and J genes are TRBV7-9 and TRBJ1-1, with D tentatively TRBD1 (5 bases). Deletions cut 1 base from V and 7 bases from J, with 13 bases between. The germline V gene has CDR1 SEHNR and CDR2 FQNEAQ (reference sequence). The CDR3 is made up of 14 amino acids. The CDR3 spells CASSLELDRLEAFF. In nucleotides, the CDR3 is TGTGCCAGCAGCTTAGAGCTCGACAGACTTGAAGCTTTCTTT.

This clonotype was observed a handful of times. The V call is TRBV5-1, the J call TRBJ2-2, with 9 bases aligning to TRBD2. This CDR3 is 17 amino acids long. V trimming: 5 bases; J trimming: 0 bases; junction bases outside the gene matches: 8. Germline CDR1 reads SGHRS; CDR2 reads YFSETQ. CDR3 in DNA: TGCGCCAGCAGGGGAGTCCTAGCGGGGTCGAACACCGGGGAGCTGTTTTTT. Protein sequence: CASRGVLAGSNTGELFF.

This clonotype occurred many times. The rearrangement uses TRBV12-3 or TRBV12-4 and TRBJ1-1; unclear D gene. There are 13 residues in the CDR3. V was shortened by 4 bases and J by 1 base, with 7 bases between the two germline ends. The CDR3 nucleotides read TGTGCCAGCAGTTCCTCAAGGAACACTGAAGCTTTCTTT. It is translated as CASSSSRNTEAFF.

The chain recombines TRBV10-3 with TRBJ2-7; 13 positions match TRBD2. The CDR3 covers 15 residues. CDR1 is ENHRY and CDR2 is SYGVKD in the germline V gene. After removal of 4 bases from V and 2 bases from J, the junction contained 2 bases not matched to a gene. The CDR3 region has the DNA TGTGCCATCAGTGGCGGACTAGCGGGAGCCTACGAGCAGTACTTC. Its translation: CAISGGLAGAYEQYF.